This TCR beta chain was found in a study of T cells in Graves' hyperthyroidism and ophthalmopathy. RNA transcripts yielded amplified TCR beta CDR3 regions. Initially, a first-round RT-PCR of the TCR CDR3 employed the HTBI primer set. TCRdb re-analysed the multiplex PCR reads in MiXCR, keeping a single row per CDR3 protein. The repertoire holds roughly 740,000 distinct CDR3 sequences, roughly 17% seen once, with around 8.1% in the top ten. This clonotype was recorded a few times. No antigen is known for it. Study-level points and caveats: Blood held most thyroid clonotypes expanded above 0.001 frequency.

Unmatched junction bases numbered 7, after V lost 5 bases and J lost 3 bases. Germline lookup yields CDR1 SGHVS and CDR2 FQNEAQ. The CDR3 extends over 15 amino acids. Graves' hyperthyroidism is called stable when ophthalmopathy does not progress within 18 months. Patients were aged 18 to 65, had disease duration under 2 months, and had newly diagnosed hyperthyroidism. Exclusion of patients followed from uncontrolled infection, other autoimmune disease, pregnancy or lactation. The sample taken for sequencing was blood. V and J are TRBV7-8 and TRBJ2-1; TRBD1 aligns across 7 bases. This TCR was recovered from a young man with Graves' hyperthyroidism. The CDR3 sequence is CASSAQRTGYNEQFF. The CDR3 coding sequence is TGTGCCAGCAGCGCCCAGCGGACAGGCTACAATGAGCAGTTCTTC.